A single sample gave rise to the 16 T cell receptor beta chains below, sequenced in a study of T cell changes during pregnancy in multiple sclerosis. Here immunoSEQ multiplex PCR was the method, and the copy in TCRdb shows in-frame clones only, minus some. The sample has tens of thousands of clones, around 94% seen once; the top ten hold approximately 2.1%. The sample here was peripheral blood, taken in the second trimester of pregnancy. Every receptor here comes from a female donor in good health, enrolled as a control in a pregnancy study.

This chain connects TRBV5-1 to TRBJ2-7, with D hard to call. The CDR3 extends over 13 amino acids. Germline assignment: CDR1 SGHRS and CDR2 YFSETQ. V lost 0 bases to trimming and J lost 9 bases, with 13 bases between them. CDR3 nucleotides: TGCGCCAGCAGCTTGGAAGGCTCTACGGGGCAGTACTTC. Translation gives CASSLEGSTGQYF.

The rearrangement uses TRBV27 and TRBJ2-7; the D is unclear. This CDR3 spans 14 amino acids. Germline V CDR1 and CDR2: MNHEY, SMNVEV (reference sequence). The V and J ends lost 2 bases and 0 bases respectively, with 8 bases between them. CDR3: CASSLEASSYEQYF. The CDR3 nucleotides are TGTGCCAGCAGTTTAGAGGCCTCCTCCTACGAGCAGTACTTC.

The V and J genes are TRBV11-2 and TRBJ2-5; weak D call: TRBD1 (5 bases). Germline V CDR1 and CDR2: SGHAT, FQNNGV. The CDR3 extends over 13 amino acids. V lost 0 bases to trimming and J lost 9 bases, with 11 bases between them. The CDR3 region has the DNA TGTGCCAGCAGCTTAGATCCCTCAGGGTCCCAGTACTTC. Protein product: CASSLDPSGSQYF.

CDR3 sequence reads: CASSPITTGGQFF. The CDR3 DNA follows: TGTGCCAGCAGCCCAATTACGACAGGGGGCCAGTTCTTC. The V call is TRBV7-6, the J call TRBJ2-1; 10 bases align to TRBD1. In germline, CDR1 is SGHVS, CDR2 FNYEAQ. CDR3 size: 13 residues. Trimming cost V 5 bases and J 13 bases; bases outside gene matches: 8.

The chain links TRBV7-2 to TRBJ2-5, with unresolved D. This CDR3 region has 12 residues. Germline lookup yields CDR1 SGHTA and CDR2 FQGNSA. V dropped 5 bases and J dropped 5 bases, with 9 bases sitting between them. This CDR3 is CASSRQYETQYF. In DNA, the CDR3 is TGTGCCAGCAGCAGACAATATGAGACCCAGTACTTC.

The rearrangement links TRBV7-3 to TRBJ2-1; 9 nucleotides line up with TRBD1. From germline, CDR1 is SGHTA and CDR2 FQGTGA. Trimming at V came to 5 bases and at J to 8 bases, leaving 10 bases not matched to a gene. The CDR3 length is 15 residues. The CDR3 DNA reads as TGTGCCAGCAGCCCAAGGGACAGGGCCAGGGATGAGCAGTTCTTC. Its protein product is CASSPRDRARDEQFF.

In this sample, this clone turned up once. The gene calls are TRBV7-9 and TRBJ2-5; perhaps TRBD2 as D (6 bases). V lost 7 bases and J 5 bases, leaving 14 bases between the germline ends. CDR1 and CDR2 (germline): SEHNR, FQNEAQ (reference sequence). CDR3 length: 13 residues. The CDR3 protein is CASTQGGMETQYF. CDR3 bases: TGTGCCAGCACCCAGGGCGGGATGGAGACCCAGTACTTC.

The chain carries TRBV6-5 and TRBJ1-1; the match to TRBD1 covers 10 bases. Germline CDR1 and CDR2: MNHEY and SVGAGI. J lost 1 base, V lost 6 bases, and 5 bases had no gene match. This CDR3 has 15 residues. This chain's CDR3 is CASRTGGLGNTEAFF. The CDR3 coding sequence is TGTGCCAGCAGGACAGGGGGCCTAGGGAACACTGAAGCTTTCTTT.

This chain joins TRBV7-9 and TRBJ2-7; 7 bases align to TRBD1. Unmatched junction bases numbered 9, after V lost 5 bases and J lost 2 bases. Germline loops: CDR1 SEHNR, CDR2 FQNEAQ (reference sequence). This CDR3 is 15 amino acids long. CDR3 sequence (DNA): TGTGCCAGCAGCATTTTACAGGGGCCAGCCTACGAGCAGTACTTC. Protein: CASSILQGPAYEQYF.

The genes are TRBV7-2 and TRBJ1-5; D is ambiguous. The CDR3 consists of 12 residues. Germline CDR1 is SGHTA and CDR2 is FQGNSA. The germline V and J ends were trimmed by 1 base and 9 bases, with 7 bases remaining between them. CDR3 bases: TGTGCCAGCAGCTTAGTCCACGGGCCCCAGCATTTT. Translating it yields CASSLVHGPQHF.

This clone appeared a single time. This chain joins TRBV7-9 and TRBJ2-1; no definite D call. From germline, CDR1 is SEHNR and CDR2 FQNEAQ (reference sequence). V lost 3 bases to trimming and J lost 8 bases, with 8 bases between them. This CDR3 contains 12 residues. DNA for the CDR3: TGTGCCAGCAGCTTGTCCCGAGATGAGCAGTTCTTC. The encoded protein is CASSLSRDEQFF.

To note about this clone: This sample also contains other DNA sequences that code for the same CDR3. As DNA, the CDR3 is TGTGCCAGCAGCTTAGGGCAAGGCAATCAGCCCCAGCATTTT. Amino acid sequence: CASSLGQGNQPQHF. This sequence joins TRBV7-9 and TRBJ1-5; D is uncertain. Trimming shortened V by 1 base and J by 2 bases, and 6 bases separated the two germline ends. The CDR3 runs to 14 residues. CDR1 and CDR2 (germline): SEHNR, FQNEAQ (reference sequence).

The V and J genes are TRBV5-4 and TRBJ1-2; 11 bases agree with TRBD1. With 4 bases clipped from V and 4 bases from J, the junction kept 6 bases outside the gene matches. The CDR3 loop spans 15 amino acids. Germline loops: CDR1 SGHNT, CDR2 YYREEE (reference sequence). DNA for the CDR3: TGTGCCAGCAGCCCCGGACAGGGGGCGGTCTATGGCTACACCTTC. Translated: CASSPGQGAVYGYTF. Full variable domain (outside the CDR3, taken from reference TRBV5-4 and TRBJ1-2): ETGVTQSPTHLIKTRGQQVTLRCSSQSGHNTVSWYQQALGQGPQFIFQYYREEENGRGNFPPRFSGLQFPNYSSELNVNALELDDSALYLCASSPGQGAVYGYTFGSGTRLTVV.

The J gene is TRBJ2-2, the V gene TRBV7-6; tentatively, D is TRBD2 (7 bases). CDR3 length: 16 amino acids. Germline CDR1 SGHVS, CDR2 FNYEAQ. V shed 5 bases and J shed 3 bases, with 16 bases lying between them. In DNA, the CDR3 is TGTGCCAGCAGCCCTGCCACGGGGGGCTACACCGGGGAGCTGTTTTTT. This gives the protein CASSPATGGYTGELFF.

In this sample, this clone turned up once. The chain combines TRBV19 with TRBJ2-3; a possible D gene is TRBD2 (5 bases). V dropped 5 bases and J dropped 4 bases, with 10 bases sitting between them. From germline, CDR1 is LNHDA and CDR2 SQIVND (reference sequence). This CDR3 is 13 amino acids long. The CDR3 coding sequence is TGTGCCAGTAGTCCACGGGGAGCAGATACGCAGTATTTT. As protein: CASSPRGADTQYF.

The rearrangement uses TRBV6-6 and TRBJ1-1; D perhaps matches TRBD1 (6 bases). Trimming took off 6 bases at V and 0 bases at J, with 17 bases between the two ends. Germline CDR1 reads MNHNY; CDR2 reads SVGAGI (reference sequence). CDR3 size: 16 residues. CDR3 residues: CASSLGQGIMNTEAFF. The DNA for the CDR3 is TGTGCCAGCAGCTTGGGCCAGGGGATTATGAACACTGAAGCTTTCTTT.